This T cell receptor (beta chain) was retrieved from a study of blood T cell repertoires in COVID-19. Germline lookup yields CDR1 SGHAT and CDR2 FQNNGV. V lost 3 bases to trimming and J lost 0 bases, with 10 bases between them. The CDR3 length is 15 residues. Method: immunoSEQ multiplex PCR; TCRdb's copy keeps in-frame clones and lacks some. The sample includes around 45,000 clones, nearly 70% of them seen just once. This clonotype was sampled from an elderly man with acute or convalescent COVID-19. The specimen sequenced was peripheral blood. The chain carries TRBV11-2 and TRBJ2-3; D gene unclear. The CDR3 nucleotides are TGTGCCAGCAGCTTCGAATCAGGCAGCACAGATACGCAGTATTTT. Protein: CASSFESGSTDTQYF.